These 32 T cell receptor beta chains share one sample of origin, sequenced in a study of control samples from healthy donors and cancer patients (dated by TCRdb to 2020 to 2021). Library preparation used the immunoSEQ multiplex PCR assay. TCRdb retrieved this table from immuneACCESS and kept in-frame rearrangements only. Not all clones are present; in checked studies, unresolved V genes account for under half, and no reason is known for the remainder. For this sample the table gives approximately 60,000 clones, of which roughly 85% were detected only once. In total, the top ten clones hold 4.5% to 6% of the sample. Material: blood. The receptors shown here come from a man aged 35 to 55 in good health.

The chain uses TRBV11-3 and TRBJ2-7; 7 nucleotides match TRBD2. The CDR3 sequence is 15 residues long. Germline-derived CDR1 and CDR2 are SGHNT and YENEEA. V dropped 8 bases and J dropped 2; count of bases not matched to a gene: 12. CDR3 sequence reads: CASSLWGGLTYEQYF. CDR3 coding DNA: TGTGCCAGCTCGCTCTGGGGGGGTCTCACCTACGAGCAGTACTTC.

This clone was seen a single time. The chain uses TRBV25-1 and TRBJ1-2; 10 bases map to TRBD1. The CDR3 length is 14 residues. Germline assignment: CDR1 MGHDK and CDR2 SYGVNS. Losses at the gene ends were 8 bases for V and 8 bases for J; bases not matched to a gene: 11. The DNA of the CDR3 is TGTGCCAGCCATCCGACAGGGGGCCGGTGGGGCTACACCTTC. It codes for CASHPTGGRWGYTF.

A few counts support this clone. This chain uses TRBV9 with TRBJ1-6; D is uncertain. Trimming took 3 bases from V and 10 from J, leaving 23 bases between them. The CDR3 covers 17 residues. Looked up from germline, CDR1 is SGDLS and CDR2 is YYNGEE. The CDR3 sequence: CASSEEPHGFARSPLHF. CDR3 in DNA: TGTGCCAGCAGCGAAGAGCCCCATGGATTCGCGAGGTCACCCCTCCACTTT.

The chain is built from TRBV6-2 or TRBV6-3 and TRBJ1-2; TRBD1 aligns across 7 bases. CDR1 MNHEY and CDR2 SVGEGT come from the germline V gene. V trimming: 6 bases; J trimming: 2 bases; junction bases outside the gene matches: 9. This CDR3 region has 15 residues. CDR3 sequence reads: CASSPWTGPNYGYTF. The CDR3 coding sequence is TGTGCCAGCAGCCCCTGGACAGGACCGAACTATGGCTACACCTTC.

The chain recombines TRBV30 with TRBJ1-2; 8 positions agree with TRBD1. Germline CDR1 reads GTSNPN; CDR2 reads SVGIG (reference sequence). The length of the CDR3 is 12 residues. V lost 5 bases and J lost 4; bases outside the gene matches: 3. DNA of the CDR3: TGTGCCTGGGCCGGGACAGGCTATGGCTACACCTTC. It translates to CAWAGTGYGYTF. The full variable domain, with the rest looked up from reference TRBV30 and TRBJ1-2, is SQTIHQWPATLVQPVGSPLSLECTVEGTSNPNLYWYRQAAGRGLQLLFYSVGIGQISSEVPQNLSASRPQDRQFILSSKKLLLSDSGFYLCAWAGTGYGYTFGSGTRLTVV.

This clone came up once. V usage is TRBV18 and J usage is TRBJ2-1; 8 bases align to TRBD2. Trimming took 0 bases from V and 5 from J; bases not matched to a gene: 18. This CDR3 has 20 residues. Per the germline V gene, CDR1 is KGHSH and CDR2 is LQKENI. The CDR3 bases are TGTGCCAGCTCACCACCTTTCGGGATCTATAGCGGGGACTGGAACAATGAGCAGTTCTTC. It codes for CASSPPFGIYSGDWNNEQFF.

The V and J genes are TRBV3-1 (or the pseudogene TRBV3-2) and TRBJ1-4; TRBD1 matches at 7 bases. Germline CDR1 is LGHDT and CDR2 is YNNKEL (reference sequence). V dropped 1 base and J dropped 8; count of bases not matched to a gene: 4. The CDR3 extends over 14 amino acids. The CDR3 protein is CASSQGQGEEKLFF. The DNA for the CDR3 is TGTGCCAGCAGCCAAGGACAGGGCGAGGAAAAACTGTTTTTT.

The V and J genes are TRBV19 and TRBJ1-2; D gene unclear. V was trimmed by 3 bases and J by 0 bases, leaving 8 bases between them. The CDR3 loop spans 14 amino acids. Germline lookup yields CDR1 LNHDA and CDR2 SQIVND (reference sequence). CDR3 sequence (DNA): TGTGCCAGTAGTATTACCCCGACTAACTATGGCTACACCTTC. It specifies CASSITPTNYGYTF.

A single count supports this clone. The rearrangement joins TRBV4-2 to TRBJ2-4; D gene unclear. V was cut by 4 bases and J by 7 bases, with 17 bases left in between. The CDR3 sequence is 15 residues long. Germline values: CDR1 LGHNA, CDR2 YNFKEQ. CDR3 bases: TGTGCCAGCAGCCTAAGACCGGGTCTCATGAACATTCAGTACTTC. Translating gives CASSLRPGLMNIQYF.

The chain employs TRBV14 and TRBJ1-3; D gene unclear. CDR1 is SGHDN and CDR2 is FVKESK in the germline V gene. Trimming left V 4 bases short and J 0 bases short, with 13 bases between. CDR3 length: 16 amino acids. The CDR3 sequence: CASSRFRPVSGNTIYF. DNA for the CDR3: TGTGCCAGCAGCCGTTTTAGGCCCGTCTCTGGAAACACCATATATTTT.

This clone is a singleton in its sample. The V and J genes are TRBV10-1 and TRBJ1-3, with 9 bases matching TRBD1. Unmatched junction bases numbered 7, after V lost 4 bases and J lost 6 bases. The CDR3 extends over 15 amino acids. The V gene's germline CDR1 is WNHNN and CDR2 SYGVQD (reference sequence). CDR3 protein: CASSGQGVGENTIYF. The CDR3 bases are TGCGCCAGCAGTGGACAGGGGGTAGGAGAAAACACCATATATTTT.

V and J are TRBV30 and TRBJ1-2; TRBD1 matches 8 bases. With 4 bases clipped from V and 9 bases from J, the junction kept 13 bases outside the gene matches. The CDR3 sequence is 14 residues long. Germline CDR1 is GTSNPN and CDR2 is SVGIG (reference sequence). CDR3 amino acids: CAWNGQGATGSYTF. The CDR3 DNA is TGTGCCTGGAACGGCCAGGGGGCCACGGGGAGCTACACCTTC.

This sequence joins TRBV11-2 and TRBJ1-3, with D unresolved. CDR1 is SGHAT, CDR2 FQNNGV, per germline. The ends were cut back, 6 bases at V and 4 bases at J, with 7 bases in the middle. The CDR3 totals 12 residues. CDR3 protein: CASSDLGNTIYF. For the CDR3, the DNA is TGTGCCAGCAGTGATCTAGGAAACACCATATATTTT.

The chain has TRBV5-1 and TRBJ1-4; D uncertain. Trimming shortened V by 4 bases and J by 7 bases, and 17 bases separated the two germline ends. There are 15 residues in the CDR3. The germline V gene has CDR1 SGHRS and CDR2 YFSETQ. The CDR3 DNA sequence: TGCGCCAGCAGCAGAAACGGGATCACGGGTGAAAAACTGTTTTTT. It translates to CASSRNGITGEKLFF.

The chain carries TRBV6-4 and TRBJ2-1; 12 nucleotides align to TRBD2. The V and J ends lost 5 bases and 4 bases, in that order; junction bases with no gene match: 3. The CDR3 contains 15 residues. CDR1 and CDR2 from the germline V gene are MRHNA and SNTAGT. The CDR3 bases are TGTGCCAGCAGTCCAGGACTAGCGGGGTACAATGAGCAGTTCTTC. Translated: CASSPGLAGYNEQFF.

This clone came up once. V usage is TRBV3-1 (or the pseudogene TRBV3-2) and J usage is TRBJ2-7, with 11 bases that match TRBD2. CDR3 length: 17 amino acids. The junction had 6 bases not matched to a gene; V was cut back by 2 bases and J by 0 bases. Germline V gene lookup returns CDR1 LGHDT and CDR2 YNNKEL (reference sequence). CDR3 in amino acids: CASSQMGLADLSYEQYF. CDR3 bases: TGTGCCAGCAGCCAAATGGGACTAGCGGACCTCTCCTACGAGCAGTACTTC.

The CDR3 bases are TGTGCCAGCAGCAAAGGGACTTCATCGGGGGAGCAGTTCTTC. It yields the protein CASSKGTSSGEQFF. The chain employs TRBV7-2 and TRBJ2-1, with D tentatively TRBD2 (6 bases). With 5 bases removed from V and 10 bases from J, the gap between germline ends came to 18 bases. Germline V gene lookup returns CDR1 SGHTA and CDR2 FQGNSA. The CDR3 sequence is 14 residues long.

V gene TRBV19 combines with J gene TRBJ1-6; 10 nucleotides match TRBD1. J was trimmed by 10 bases and V by 5 bases; bases with no gene match: 8. Germline V gene lookup returns CDR1 LNHDA and CDR2 SQIVND (reference sequence). This CDR3 spans 15 amino acids. The CDR3 sequence is CASSVPGTGDSPLHF. The DNA of the CDR3 is TGTGCCAGTAGTGTACCGGGGACAGGGGACTCACCCCTCCACTTT.

V usage is TRBV13 and J usage is TRBJ1-3; D not certain. The V gene lost 1 base and the J gene lost 0 bases, with 7 bases spanning the gap. This CDR3 comprises 15 residues. The germline V gene has CDR1 PRHDT and CDR2 FYEKMQ (reference sequence). This chain's CDR3 is CASSLVANSGNTIYF. For the CDR3, the DNA is TGTGCCAGCAGCTTAGTAGCGAACTCTGGAAACACCATATATTTT.

This chain uses TRBV4-1 with TRBJ1-2; D uncertain. V lost 0 bases and J 6 bases, leaving 17 bases between the germline ends. Germline V lookup: CDR1 MGHRA, CDR2 YSYEKL. The CDR3 runs to 16 residues. In DNA, the CDR3 is TGCGCCAGCAGCCAAGATGAAGTCTGGGGTCCGGATGGCTACACCTTC. Protein product: CASSQDEVWGPDGYTF.

The chain uses TRBV3-1 (or the pseudogene TRBV3-2) and TRBJ2-1; D may be TRBD1 or TRBD2 (5 bases each). The CDR3 sequence is 17 residues long. Germline lookup yields CDR1 LGHDT and CDR2 YNNKEL (reference sequence). Deletions cut 0 bases from V and 1 base from J, with 13 bases between. The CDR3 reads CASSQDRGGLSYNEQFF. CDR3 coding DNA: TGTGCCAGCAGCCAAGATCGTGGGGGTTTATCCTACAATGAGCAGTTCTTC.

This rearrangement joins TRBV7-9 to TRBJ2-7; D is uncertain. The CDR3 spans 13 residues. The ends were cut back, 1 base at V and 3 bases at J, with 7 bases in the middle. Germline assignment: CDR1 SEHNR and CDR2 FQNEAQ (reference sequence). The CDR3 loop is CASSLGQVYEQYF. In nucleotides, the CDR3 is TGTGCCAGCAGCTTAGGGCAGGTCTACGAGCAGTACTTC. The full variable domain, in which reference TRBV7-9 and TRBJ2-7 provide the parts outside the CDR3, is DTGVSQNPRHKITKRGQNVTFRCDPISEHNRLYWYRQTLGQGPEFLTYFQNEAQLEKSRLLSDRFSAERPKGSFSTLEIQRTEQGDSAMYLCASSLGQVYEQYFGPGTRLTVT.

This clone appeared a single time. The chain employs TRBV7-3 and TRBJ1-1; D is ambiguous. CDR3 size: 15 residues. V lost 0 bases and J lost 4, with 12 bases in between. CDR1 SGHTA and CDR2 FQGTGA come from the germline V gene. In DNA, the CDR3 is TGTGCCAGCAGCTTAACAAAGATGGGAGTCACTGAAGCTTTCTTT. Its protein product is CASSLTKMGVTEAFF.

The rearrangement uses TRBV11-1 and TRBJ2-2, with a weak D call TRBD2 (6 bases). The germline V and J ends were trimmed by 2 bases and 7 bases, with 11 bases remaining between them. The CDR3 is 14 amino acids. Germline values: CDR1 SGHAT, CDR2 FQDESV (reference sequence). The CDR3: CASSLLTAGGELFF. The CDR3, as DNA: TGTGCCAGCAGCTTATTAACAGCGGGCGGGGAGCTGTTTTTT.

This sequence joins TRBV10-3 and TRBJ1-1; tentative D call: TRBD1 (6 bases). V was trimmed by 9 bases and J by 0 bases, leaving 14 bases between them. Germline CDR1 reads ENHRY; CDR2 reads SYGVKD. The CDR3 sequence is 14 residues long. The CDR3 reads CAIRLGQLNTEAFF. CDR3 coding DNA: TGTGCCATACGACTAGGACAGCTGAACACTGAAGCTTTCTTT.

V gene TRBV7-2 combines with J gene TRBJ1-5; no definite D call. Trimming pared 0 bases from V and 7 bases from J, leaving 4 bases between. CDR1 is SGHTA, CDR2 FQGNSA, per germline. The CDR3 sequence is 12 residues long. The CDR3 sequence: CASSLAGQPQHF. The DNA of the CDR3 is TGTGCCAGCAGCTTAGCAGGGCAGCCCCAGCATTTT.

A remark on this clone: Different DNA sequences within this sample yield the same CDR3. The chain has TRBV18 and TRBJ2-3; D is unclear. Germline assignment: CDR1 KGHSH and CDR2 LQKENI. Trimming took off 3 bases at V and 6 bases at J, with 4 bases between the two ends. The CDR3 has 11 residues. DNA of the CDR3: TGTGCCAGCTCACCTGGGGATACGCAGTATTTT. This translates into CASSPGDTQYF.

The CDR3 DNA sequence: TGTGCCAGCAGCTTCCGGGTGGGGACTACTGAGAACGAGCAGTACTTC. Its protein is CASSFRVGTTENEQYF. This chain uses TRBV7-9 with TRBJ2-7, with TRBD2 identical over 7 bases. Germline CDR1 reads SEHNR; CDR2 reads FQNEAQ (reference sequence). This CDR3 contains 16 residues. V shed 3 bases, J shed 5 bases, and the junction held 13 bases outside the gene matches.

As DNA, the CDR3 is TGTGCCAGCAGCGTAGGGACAGGGCTCTTGAACACTGAAGCTTTCTTT. Translating gives CASSVGTGLLNTEAFF. The chain recombines TRBV9 with TRBJ1-1; 8 bases are shared with TRBD1. J was trimmed by 0 bases and V by 0 bases; bases with no gene match: 4. From germline, CDR1 is SGDLS and CDR2 YYNGEE. The CDR3 is made up of 16 amino acids.

The gene calls are TRBV24-1 and TRBJ2-1, with TRBD2 as a possible D gene (6 bases). Between the trimmed V and J ends, which lost 3 bases and 2 bases, there was a span of 13 bases. Per the germline V gene, CDR1 is KGHDR and CDR2 is SFDVKD. The CDR3 extends over 16 amino acids. The CDR3 DNA sequence: TGTGCCACCAGTGATGGTGGTGGCGGGGCCTACAATGAGCAGTTCTTC. Translation: CATSDGGGGAYNEQFF.

The CDR3 sequence: CASSLDRGSIYEQYF. CDR3 nucleotide sequence: TGTGCCAGCAGTCTGGACAGGGGAAGTATCTACGAGCAGTACTTC. The J gene is TRBJ2-7, the V gene TRBV27, with 9 bases that match TRBD1. Germline V gene data show CDR1 as MNHEY and CDR2 as SMNVEV (reference sequence). CDR3 length equals 15 residues. V lost 5 bases, J lost 3 bases, and 8 bases stayed unmatched.

This clone occurred once. This chain joins TRBV27 and TRBJ2-3, with D uncertain. The germline V and J ends were trimmed by 2 bases and 6 bases, with 12 bases remaining between them. Germline CDR1 reads MNHEY; CDR2 reads SMNVEV (reference sequence). The CDR3 spans 14 residues. For the CDR3, the DNA is TGTGCCAGCAGTTTACTTGGCCCGTTGGATACGCAGTATTTT. It codes for CASSLLGPLDTQYF.